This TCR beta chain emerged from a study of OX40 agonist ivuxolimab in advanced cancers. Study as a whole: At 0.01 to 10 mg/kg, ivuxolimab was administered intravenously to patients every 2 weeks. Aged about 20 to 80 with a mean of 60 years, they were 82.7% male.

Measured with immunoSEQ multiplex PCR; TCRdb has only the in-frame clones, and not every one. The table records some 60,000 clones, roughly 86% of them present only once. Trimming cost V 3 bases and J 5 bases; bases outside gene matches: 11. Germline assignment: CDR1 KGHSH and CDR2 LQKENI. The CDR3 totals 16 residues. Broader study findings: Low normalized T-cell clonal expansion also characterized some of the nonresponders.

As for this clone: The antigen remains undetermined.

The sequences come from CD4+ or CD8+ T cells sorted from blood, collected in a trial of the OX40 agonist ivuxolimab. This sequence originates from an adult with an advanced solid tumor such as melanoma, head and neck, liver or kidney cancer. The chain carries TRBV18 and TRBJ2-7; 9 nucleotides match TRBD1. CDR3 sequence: CASSPPGQGYLDEQYF. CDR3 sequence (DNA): TGTGCCAGCTCACCTCCGGGACAGGGATATCTTGACGAGCAGTACTTC.